This TCR beta chain was obtained from a study of CD8+ T cells in alopecia areata (dated by TCRdb to 2017 to 2018). Study-level background: The treated patients, all with moderate-to-severe alopecia areata, were enrolled in an open-label pilot trial of oral tofacitinib given at 5 to 10 mg twice daily. Tofacitinib was administered for 6 to 18 months, and 6 months of follow-up off drug were then conducted to assess delayed response and recurrence. To study T cell clonal expansion in alopecia areata, the researchers applied high-throughput TCRbeta sequencing to both the C3H/HeJ mouse model and human patients. In humans, TCRbeta sequencing was performed on scalp tissue and on sorted CD4+ and CD8+ peripheral blood T cells from healthy controls and from patients with patchy or totalis/universalis alopecia areata. Biopsies were taken from tofacitinib-treated patients at baseline and at 4 and 24 weeks of treatment, and a later scalp biopsy was taken in several of the tofacitinib-treated patients. Clonality in the scalp was compared among normal scalp (n=4), patchy alopecia areata scalp (n=8), and alopecia totalis/universalis scalp (n=8). The RNA source kit depended on sample type: the PAXgene miRNA kit for fixed scalp, the miRNeasy kit for PBMCs, and the RNeasy kit for mouse skin. Amplification of TCRbeta CDR3 regions was done by immunoSEQ multiplex PCR using 35 Vbeta forward primers and 13 Jbeta reverse primers. What the work shows at the level of the full study, not this receptor alone: Lesional scalp, especially in alopecia totalis/universalis, showed higher clonality and more expanded CD8+ clones than normal scalp, suggesting antigenic drive. Scalp TCR repertoire analysis is complicated because resident alphabeta T cells in normal human skin are also sequenced, whereas mouse skin is dominated by gammadelta T cells. Shared TCR sequences between patients were less evident than in mice, which may be partly attributable to HLA diversity in the patient population.

A note on this clone: The target of this receptor is not known. Base-call qualities are not available, and no considerably larger clone is one nucleotide away.

The time point label corresponds to: baseline before oral tofacitinib. From alopecia areata patients, peripheral blood was collected along with lesional scalp punch biopsies. PBMCs were isolated by density centrifugation and stained for CD3, CD4 and CD8, and CD4+ and CD8+ T cells were sorted on a FACSAria. Per the germline V gene, KGHSH is the CDR1 and LQKENI is the CDR2. The CDR3 starts with the cysteine, ends with the phenylalanine, and has 13 residues. CDR3 DNA is the only sequence kept; it has 39 bases, read in frame from the first base. Trimming at the junction amounts to 1 base on V and 4 bases on J, and the germline ends lie 6 bases apart. Receptor libraries were prepared by the immunoSEQ multiplex PCR assay. RNA was extracted from all samples and reverse transcribed into cDNA as template for TCR sequencing. First-strand cDNA was synthesized with SuperScript III using a 2:1 mix of oligo-dT and random hexamers. A synthetic immune receptor repertoire was used to assess amplification bias, and residual bias was removed computationally. From the authors' description of their analysis: Raw reads were preprocessed to remove errors, and CDR3 was defined by IMGT conventions from the conserved cysteine to phenylalanine. To get clonality, Shannon entropy was normalized by log2 of the number of productive unique TCRs and the result was subtracted from 1. Whether scalp clones were CD4 or CD8 was inferred by matching scalp TCRbeta sequences against CD4 and CD8 repertoires sorted from blood. TCRdb stores this immuneACCESS table with in-frame sequences only. Part of the clones is absent; in the studies checked, under half of the shortfall reflects unresolved V genes, and no reason is known for the rest. The DNA gave D and trimming, while V, J and clone size come from that table. For this sample the table gives about 180,000 clones, of which 65% to 75% were detected only once. The ten largest make up about an eighth of the sample.

The clonotype originates from a human donor with alopecia areata. The chain employs TRBV18 and TRBJ2-3; the D gene cannot be resolved reliably. The starting material was CD8+ T cells sorted from blood, obtained at week 0. The CDR3 is CASSPLGSDTQYF. The nucleotide sequence reads as follows: TGTGCCAGCTCACCACTCGGATCAGATACGCAGTATTTT.